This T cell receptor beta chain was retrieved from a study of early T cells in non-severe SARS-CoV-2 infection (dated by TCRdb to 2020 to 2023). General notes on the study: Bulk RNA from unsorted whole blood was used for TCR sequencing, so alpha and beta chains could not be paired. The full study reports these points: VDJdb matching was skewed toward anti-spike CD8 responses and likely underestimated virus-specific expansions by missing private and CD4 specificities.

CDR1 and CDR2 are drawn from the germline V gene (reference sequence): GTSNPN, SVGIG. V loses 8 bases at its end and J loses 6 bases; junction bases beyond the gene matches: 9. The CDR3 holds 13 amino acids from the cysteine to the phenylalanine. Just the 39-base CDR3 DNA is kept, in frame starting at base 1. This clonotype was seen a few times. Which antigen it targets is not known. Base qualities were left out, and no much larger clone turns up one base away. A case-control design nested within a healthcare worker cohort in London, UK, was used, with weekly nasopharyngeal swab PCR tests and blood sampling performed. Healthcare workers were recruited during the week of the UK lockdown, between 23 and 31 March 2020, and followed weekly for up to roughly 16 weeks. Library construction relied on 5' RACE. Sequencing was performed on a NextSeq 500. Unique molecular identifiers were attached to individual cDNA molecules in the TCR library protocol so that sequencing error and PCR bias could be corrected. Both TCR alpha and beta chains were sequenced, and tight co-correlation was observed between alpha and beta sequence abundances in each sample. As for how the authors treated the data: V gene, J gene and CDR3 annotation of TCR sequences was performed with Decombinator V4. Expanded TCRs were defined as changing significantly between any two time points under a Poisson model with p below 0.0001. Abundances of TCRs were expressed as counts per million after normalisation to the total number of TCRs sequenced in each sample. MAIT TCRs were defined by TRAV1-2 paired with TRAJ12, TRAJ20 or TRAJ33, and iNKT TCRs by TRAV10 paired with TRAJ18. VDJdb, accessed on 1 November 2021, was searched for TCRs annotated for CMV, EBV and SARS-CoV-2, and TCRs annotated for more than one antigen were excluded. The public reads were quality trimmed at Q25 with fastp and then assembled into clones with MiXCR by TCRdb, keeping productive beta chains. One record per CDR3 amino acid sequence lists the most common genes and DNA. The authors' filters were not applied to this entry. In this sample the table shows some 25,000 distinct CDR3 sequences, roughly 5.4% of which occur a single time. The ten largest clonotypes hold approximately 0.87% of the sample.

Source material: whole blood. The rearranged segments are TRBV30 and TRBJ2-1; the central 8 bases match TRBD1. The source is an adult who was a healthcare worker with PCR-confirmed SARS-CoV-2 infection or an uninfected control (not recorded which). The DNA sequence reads TGTGCCGGGGACAAGCAGGGGGCCAATGAGCAGTTCTTC. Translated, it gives CAGDKQGANEQFF. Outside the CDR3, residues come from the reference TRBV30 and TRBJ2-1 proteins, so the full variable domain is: SQTIHQWPATLVQPVGSPLSLECTVEGTSNPNLYWYRQAAGRGLQLLFYSVGIGQISSEVPQNLSASRPQDRQFILSSKKLLLSDSGFYLCAGDKQGANEQFFGPGTRLTVL.